Below are 32 T cell receptor beta chains sequenced from a single sample in a study of CD8+ T cells in alopecia areata. Sequencing used cDNA as its template, made by extracting RNA and reverse transcribing it. Assay: immunoSEQ multiplex PCR; the TCRdb copy retains only in-frame clones and omits some. The sample lists around 120,000 clones; roughly 69% were seen once. Sequencing was carried out using CD4+ T cells sorted from blood. The receptors derive from a human donor in good health.

This clone was counted between two and nine times. The V gene is TRBV5-6, the J gene TRBJ1-4; the D is unclear. Per the germline V gene, CDR1 is SGHDT and CDR2 is YYEEEE. V was cut by 2 bases and J by 8 bases, with 10 bases left in between. CDR3 length equals 13 residues. CDR3 bases: TGTGCCAGCAGCTTTTTGGACGAGGAAAAACTGTTTTTT. Translation gives CASSFLDEEKLFF.

The rearrangement joins TRBV29-1 to TRBJ1-1, with D unresolved. Trimming pared 5 bases from V and 1 base from J, leaving 11 bases between. The CDR3 covers 13 residues. Germline V gives CDR1 SQVTM, CDR2 ANQGSEA. CDR3 protein: CSVRGQQNTEAFF. The CDR3 DNA sequence: TGCAGCGTTCGCGGGCAGCAGAACACTGAAGCTTTCTTT.

This chain joins TRBV4-1 and TRBJ2-3, with a possible D match to TRBD1 (6 bases). The CDR3 is 16 amino acids. CDR1 and CDR2 (germline): MGHRA, YSYEKL. V shed 0 bases and J shed 5 bases, with 15 bases lying between them. CDR3: CASSQDPRGTGDTQYF. CDR3 DNA sequence: TGCGCCAGCAGCCAAGATCCAAGGGGGACGGGAGATACGCAGTATTTT.

This clone has just a few counts. This rearrangement joins TRBV23-1 to TRBJ1-3, with 7 bases lining up with TRBD1. TRBV23-1 is labeled an ORF, and its function is uncertain. The V and J ends lost 6 bases and 0 bases, in that order; junction bases with no gene match: 8. The CDR3 has 16 residues. The chain's CDR3 is CASRACGTVSGNTIYF. CDR3 nucleotide sequence: TGCGCCAGCAGAGCCTGCGGGACAGTCTCTGGAAACACCATATATTTT.

This chain uses TRBV29-1 with TRBJ1-4, with unresolved D. Germline CDR1 and CDR2: SQVTM and ANQGSEA. This CDR3 is built from 13 residues. Deletions cut 7 bases from V and 3 bases from J, with 12 bases between. CDR3 DNA sequence: TGCAGCGCCCAGGAAAGGGCTAATGAAAAACTGTTTTTT. This gives the protein CSAQERANEKLFF.

This chain links TRBV9 with TRBJ2-3; D is undetermined. Germline assignment: CDR1 SGDLS and CDR2 YYNGEE. This CDR3 contains 15 residues. V lost 4 bases, J lost 3 bases, and 15 bases lay in between. The CDR3 spells CASSPRQLGTDTQYF. The CDR3 DNA follows: TGTGCCAGCAGCCCGCGGCAGTTGGGGACAGATACGCAGTATTTT.

The gene calls are TRBV15 and TRBJ2-7; D gene ambiguous. Germline values: CDR1 LNHNV, CDR2 YYDKDF (reference sequence). The V end was cut by 4 bases, the J end by 0 bases, with 7 bases between. This CDR3 has 13 residues. The CDR3 spells CATSKGLSYEQYF. The CDR3 DNA reads as TGTGCCACCAGCAAGGGCCTCTCCTACGAGCAGTACTTC. The complete variable domain, with remaining parts taken from reference TRBV15 and TRBJ2-7, reads DAMVIQNPRYQVTQFGKPVTLSCSQTLNHNVMYWYQQKSSQAPKLLFHYYDKDFNNEADTPDNFQSRRPNTSFCFLDIRSPGLGDTAMYLCATSKGLSYEQYFGPGTRLTVT.

This chain links TRBV19 with TRBJ2-3; tentatively, D is TRBD2 (5 bases). Trimming left V 10 bases short and J 1 base short, with 18 bases between. This CDR3 contains 15 residues. Germline V CDR1 and CDR2: LNHDA, SQIVND (reference sequence). The CDR3 region has the DNA TGTGCCACCCGGGGTAGAGGCACGGGCACAGATACGCAGTATTTT. Its protein product is CATRGRGTGTDTQYF.

Only one count was recorded for this clone. The chain carries TRBV5-6 and TRBJ2-3; TRBD1 might be the D (5 bases). The V gene's germline CDR1 is SGHDT and CDR2 YYEEEE. Trimming took 3 bases from V and 2 from J, leaving 10 bases between them. The CDR3 has 14 residues. The CDR3 is CASSSRAYTDTQYF. CDR3 sequence (DNA): TGTGCCAGCAGCTCCAGGGCGTACACAGATACGCAGTATTTT.

Only a few counts were recorded for this clone. This chain uses TRBV29-1 with TRBJ1-2; no clear D gene. CDR3 length: 10 residues. The V gene lost 2 bases and the J gene lost 8 bases, with 6 bases spanning the gap. CDR1 SQVTM and CDR2 ANQGSEA come from the germline V gene. This CDR3 reads CSVEREGYTF. CDR3 nucleotides: TGCAGCGTTGAACGGGAGGGCTACACCTTC. Based on the CDR3 plus reference TRBV29-1 and TRBJ1-2, the full variable domain is SAVISQKPSRDICQRGTSLTIQCQVDSQVTMMFWYRQQPGQSLTLIATANQGSEATYESGFVIDKFPISRPNLTFSTLTVSNMSPEDSSIYLCSVEREGYTFGSGTRLTVV.

This sequence joins TRBV5-1 and TRBJ2-3; D gene ambiguous. CDR1 and CDR2 from the germline V gene are SGHRS and YFSETQ. The CDR3 loop spans 14 amino acids. Trimming took off 6 bases at V and 4 bases at J, with 15 bases between the two ends. CDR3 bases: TGCGCCAGCACGACCTCCGGCCGGGCAGATACGCAGTATTTT. Amino acid sequence: CASTTSGRADTQYF.

The rearrangement joins TRBV7-2 to TRBJ1-2; D is uncertain. Trimming pared 3 bases from V and 6 bases from J, leaving 14 bases between. CDR1 and CDR2 from the germline V gene are SGHTA and FQGNSA. The CDR3 runs 14 residues. CDR3 amino acids: CASSFGGGSDGYTF. CDR3 nucleotides: TGTGCCAGCAGCTTCGGTGGAGGGTCGGATGGCTACACCTTC.

The rearrangement joins TRBV5-1 to TRBJ1-4; no definite D call. The ends were cut back, 1 base at V and 3 bases at J, with 7 bases in the middle. Germline V CDR1 and CDR2: SGHRS, YFSETQ. The CDR3 totals 14 residues. This CDR3 is CASSLIPSNEKLFF. The CDR3, as DNA: TGCGCCAGCAGCTTGATACCCTCTAATGAAAAACTGTTTTTT.

V usage is TRBV6-6 and J usage is TRBJ1-2; 8 bases line up with TRBD1. CDR3 length: 14 amino acids. With V trimmed by 2 bases and J by 4 bases, 3 bases remained unmatched. Germline CDR1 reads MNHNY; CDR2 reads SVGAGI (reference sequence). CDR3 loop: CASSYPTGVYGYTF. The CDR3 coding sequence is TGTGCCAGCAGTTACCCGACAGGGGTCTATGGCTACACCTTC.

The chain combines TRBV5-1 with TRBJ2-7; no firm D call. There are 12 residues in the CDR3. Trimming left V 4 bases short and J 3 bases short, with 8 bases between. Germline V gene sequence: CDR1 SGHRS, CDR2 YFSETQ. CDR3 nucleotide sequence: TGCGCCAGCAGCCCCGGGCTCTACGAGCAGTACTTC. Translating it yields CASSPGLYEQYF.

This chain uses TRBV6-5 with TRBJ1-2; 10 bases line up with TRBD1. V dropped 4 bases and J dropped 5; count of bases not matched to a gene: 7. This CDR3 has 15 amino acids. CDR1 and CDR2 (germline): MNHEY, SVGAGI. CDR3 loop: CASSFRDRGSYGYTF. CDR3 sequence (DNA): TGTGCCAGCAGTTTTCGGGACAGGGGATCATATGGCTACACCTTC.

The chain joins TRBV19 to TRBJ2-6; no firm D call. V lost 5 bases and J lost 0, with 5 bases in between. Germline V gene sequence: CDR1 LNHDA, CDR2 SQIVND (reference sequence). CDR3 length: 14 residues. The CDR3: CASSYVSGANVLTF. The DNA of the CDR3 is TGTGCCAGTAGTTACGTCTCTGGGGCCAACGTCCTGACTTTC.

This clone was detected only a few times. The chain couples TRBV30 to TRBJ1-4; 7 bases align to TRBD1. Germline CDR1 reads GTSNPN; CDR2 reads SVGIG (reference sequence). The CDR3 has 15 residues. With V trimmed by 0 bases and J by 4 bases, 5 bases remained unmatched. As DNA, the CDR3 is TGTGCCTGGAGTGTAGGCCAGGGGGGTAATGAAAAACTGTTTTTT. This encodes CAWSVGQGGNEKLFF.

The chain links TRBV30 to TRBJ2-1; D assignment may be TRBD1 or TRBD2 (5 bases each). The CDR3 runs 14 residues. Germline V gene lookup returns CDR1 GTSNPN and CDR2 SVGIG (reference sequence). V lost 4 bases and J lost 10, with 20 bases in between. This CDR3 is CAWNPSGTPFEQFF. Written as DNA, the CDR3 is TGTGCCTGGAATCCATCCGGGACCCCTTTCGAGCAGTTCTTC.

The V gene is TRBV10-3, the J gene TRBJ1-5, with D uncertain. This CDR3 comprises 14 residues. Germline assignment: CDR1 ENHRY and CDR2 SYGVKD. V dropped 4 bases and J dropped 1 base, with 8 bases sitting between them. This CDR3 reads CAISVSGSNQPQHF. The CDR3 coding sequence is TGTGCCATCAGTGTTTCAGGAAGCAATCAGCCCCAGCATTTT.

J is TRBJ2-5 and V is TRBV27, with unresolved D. Germline CDR1 MNHEY, CDR2 SMNVEV (reference sequence). The CDR3 is 13 amino acids. Trimming removed 0 bases from V and 5 bases from J, with 7 bases in between. The CDR3 spells CASSLSGPETQYF. As DNA, the CDR3 is TGTGCCAGCAGTTTATCGGGCCCGGAGACCCAGTACTTC.

V usage is TRBV7-9 and J usage is TRBJ2-1; D gene ambiguous. Trimming pared 0 bases from V and 9 bases from J, leaving 3 bases between. Per germline, CDR1 SEHNR and CDR2 FQNEAQ (reference sequence). The CDR3 is 11 amino acids. DNA of the CDR3: TGTGCCAGCAGCTTAGCGATTGAGCAGTTCTTC. Translating gives CASSLAIEQFF.

This clone was found a few times. V usage is TRBV9 and J usage is TRBJ1-1; D gene uncertain. The CDR3 is 13 residues long. Trimming cost V 2 bases and J 5 bases, with 10 bases left between them. CDR1 SGDLS and CDR2 YYNGEE come from the germline V gene. CDR3 residues: CASSVFSGTEAFF. The DNA of the CDR3 is TGTGCCAGCAGCGTCTTCAGTGGAACTGAAGCTTTCTTT.

The gene calls are TRBV29-1 and TRBJ1-5; a possible D gene is TRBD1 (6 bases). Trimming cost V 4 bases and J 5 bases, with 9 bases left between them. The CDR3 length is 12 residues. CDR1 is SQVTM and CDR2 is ANQGSEA in the germline V gene. The CDR3 DNA is TGCAGCGTTGCGGAGGGGGATCAGCCCCAGCATTTT. Its translation is CSVAEGDQPQHF. The whole variable domain, filled in from reference TRBV29-1 and TRBJ1-5, reads SAVISQKPSRDICQRGTSLTIQCQVDSQVTMMFWYRQQPGQSLTLIATANQGSEATYESGFVIDKFPISRPNLTFSTLTVSNMSPEDSSIYLCSVAEGDQPQHFGDGTRLSIL.

The gene calls are TRBV5-1 and TRBJ1-5; D remains ambiguous. The V end was cut by 0 bases, the J end by 1 base, with 2 bases between. Germline V gene sequence: CDR1 SGHRS, CDR2 YFSETQ. The CDR3 runs 13 residues. The CDR3 region is CASSLASNQPQHF. The CDR3 DNA reads TGCGCCAGCAGCTTGGCGAGCAATCAGCCCCAGCATTTT.

In this sample, this clone turned up a few times. The gene calls are TRBV5-1 and TRBJ2-1; 9 bases match TRBD1. Trimming took 4 bases from V and 8 from J; bases not matched to a gene: 13. The length of the CDR3 is 16 residues. Germline V lookup: CDR1 SGHRS, CDR2 YFSETQ. Here the CDR3 DNA reads TGCGCCAGCAGCCCCCCAACAGGGGGCGGTGTGGATGAGCAGTTCTTC. This sequence encodes CASSPPTGGGVDEQFF.

CDR3 DNA sequence: TGTGCCAGCAGCTTAGCCGGACCGGACTATGGCTACACCTTC. This translates into CASSLAGPDYGYTF. The V call is TRBV7-9, the J call TRBJ1-2; D gene unclear. The CDR3 spans 14 residues. Trimming stripped 0 bases from V and 3 bases from J, with 8 bases between. Germline V gene sequence: CDR1 SEHNR, CDR2 FQNEAQ (reference sequence).

This clone came up once. In nucleotides, the CDR3 is TGTGCCTGGAGTGTAGGTGGGACTAATGAAAAACTGTTTTTT. It yields the protein CAWSVGGTNEKLFF. The chain uses TRBV30 and TRBJ1-4; D gene uncertain. CDR3 length: 14 residues. From germline, CDR1 is GTSNPN and CDR2 SVGIG (reference sequence). The germline V and J ends were trimmed by 0 bases and 2 bases, with 7 bases remaining between them.

This sequence joins TRBV5-1 and TRBJ2-7; D uncertain. Germline V CDR1 and CDR2: SGHRS, YFSETQ. The CDR3 sequence is 13 residues long. With 4 bases removed from V and 2 bases from J, the gap between germline ends came to 10 bases. CDR3 region: CASSGHNPYEQYF. CDR3 nucleotide sequence: TGCGCCAGCAGCGGGCACAATCCCTACGAGCAGTACTTC.

The chain couples TRBV6-5 to TRBJ1-5; 7 bases are a match to TRBD1. The CDR3 totals 15 residues. Germline assignment: CDR1 MNHEY and CDR2 SVGAGI. With V trimmed by 5 bases and J by 3 bases, 7 bases remained unmatched. The CDR3 loop is CASSMDRSHNQPQHF. CDR3 in DNA: TGTGCCAGCAGTATGGACAGGTCACACAATCAGCCCCAGCATTTT.

The chain links TRBV29-1 to TRBJ2-3, with 7 bases lining up with TRBD1. The germline V gene encodes CDR1 SQVTM and CDR2 ANQGSEA. CDR3 length: 13 residues. CDR3 loop: CSGRQGGTDTQYF. The CDR3 DNA reads as TGCAGTGGCAGACAGGGCGGCACAGATACGCAGTATTTT.

This clone came up once. The rearrangement joins TRBV25-1 to TRBJ1-3; no clear D gene. Germline V gene lookup returns CDR1 MGHDK and CDR2 SYGVNS. CDR3 length: 15 amino acids. With 8 bases removed from V and 4 bases from J, the gap between germline ends came to 18 bases. The chain's CDR3 is CASRPHGSIGNTIYF. The CDR3 DNA follows: TGTGCCAGCCGCCCCCATGGGAGCATCGGAAACACCATATATTTT.